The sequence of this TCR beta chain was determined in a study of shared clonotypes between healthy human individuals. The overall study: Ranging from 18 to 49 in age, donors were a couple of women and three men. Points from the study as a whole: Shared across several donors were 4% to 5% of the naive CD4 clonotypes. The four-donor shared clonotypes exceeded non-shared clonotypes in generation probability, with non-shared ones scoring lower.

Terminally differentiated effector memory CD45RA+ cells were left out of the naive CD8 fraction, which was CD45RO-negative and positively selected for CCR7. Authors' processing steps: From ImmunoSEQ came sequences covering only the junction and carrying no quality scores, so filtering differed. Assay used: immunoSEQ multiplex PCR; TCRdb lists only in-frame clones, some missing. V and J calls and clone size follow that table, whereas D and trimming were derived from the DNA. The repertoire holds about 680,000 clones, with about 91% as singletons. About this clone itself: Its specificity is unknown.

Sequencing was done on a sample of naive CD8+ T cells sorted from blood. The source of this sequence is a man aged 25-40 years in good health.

The CDR3 spells CASEDLARTGELFF. DNA for the CDR3: TGTGCCAGTGAAGATCTAGCTCGCACCGGGGAGCTGTTTTTT. The rearrangement uses TRBV7-2 and TRBJ2-2; TRBD2 is a possible D gene (5 bases). This CDR3 contains 14 residues. Germline values: CDR1 SGHTA, CDR2 FQGNSA. Trimming shortened V by 9 bases and J by 4 bases, and 15 bases separated the two germline ends.